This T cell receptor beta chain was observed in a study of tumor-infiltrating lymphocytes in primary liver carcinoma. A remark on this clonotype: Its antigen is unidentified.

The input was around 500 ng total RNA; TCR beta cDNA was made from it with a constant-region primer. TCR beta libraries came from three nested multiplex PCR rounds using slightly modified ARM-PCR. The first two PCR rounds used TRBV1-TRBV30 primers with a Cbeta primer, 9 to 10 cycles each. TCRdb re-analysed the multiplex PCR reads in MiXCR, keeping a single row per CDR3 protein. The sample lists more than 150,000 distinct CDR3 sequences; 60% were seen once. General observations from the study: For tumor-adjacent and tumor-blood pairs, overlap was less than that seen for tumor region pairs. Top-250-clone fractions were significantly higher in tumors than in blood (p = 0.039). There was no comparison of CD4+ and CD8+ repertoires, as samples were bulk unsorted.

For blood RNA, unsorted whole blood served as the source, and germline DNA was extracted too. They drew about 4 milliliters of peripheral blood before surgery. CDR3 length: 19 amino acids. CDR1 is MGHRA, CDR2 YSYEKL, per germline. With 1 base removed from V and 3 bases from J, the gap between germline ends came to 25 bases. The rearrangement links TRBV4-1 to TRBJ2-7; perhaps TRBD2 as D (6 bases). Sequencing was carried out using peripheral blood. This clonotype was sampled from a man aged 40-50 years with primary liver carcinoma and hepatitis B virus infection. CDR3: CASSQGRQANKRVSYEQYF. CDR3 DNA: TGCGCCAGCAGCCAAGGTCGGCAGGCCAACAAGCGGGTGAGCTACGAGCAGTACTTC.